Below, 8 T cell receptor beta chains from the same sample are listed, as sequenced in a study of T cells in Graves' hyperthyroidism and ophthalmopathy. Amplified TCR beta CDR3 regions derived from RNA transcripts. The HTBI primer set served for first-round RT-PCR of the TCR CDR3. From the multiplex PCR reads, TCRdb called clonotypes with MiXCR, one entry per CDR3 protein. The sample has hundreds of thousands of distinct CDR3 sequences; 16% are singletons. Sequences were obtained from blood. These receptors came from a woman under 30 with Graves' hyperthyroidism.

There are a few counts of this clonotype. The rearrangement uses TRBV5-1 and TRBJ1-4; the match to TRBD1 covers 7 bases. CDR3 length: 16 residues. J was trimmed by 7 bases and V by 0 bases; bases with no gene match: 9. Germline V lookup: CDR1 SGHRS, CDR2 YFSETQ. CDR3 sequence (DNA): TGCGCCAGCAGCTTGGTTCGAGGGGGCGCGGGTGAAAAACTGTTTTTT. Its translation: CASSLVRGGAGEKLFF.

This clonotype has a handful of counts. V gene TRBV9 combines with J gene TRBJ2-1; D is unclear. CDR3 length: 16 amino acids. Deletions cut 4 bases from V and 2 bases from J, with 16 bases between. Germline values: CDR1 SGDLS, CDR2 YYNGEE. CDR3 DNA sequence: TGTGCCAGCAGCCCCTTTTCCGGCAGAACCTACAATGAGCAGTTCTTC. As protein: CASSPFSGRTYNEQFF. Supplemented by reference TRBV9 and TRBJ2-1, the full variable domain reads DSGVTQTPKHLITATGQRVTLRCSPRSGDLSVYWYQQSLDQGLQFLIQYYNGEERAKGNILERFSAQQFPDLHSELNLSSLELGDSALYFCASSPFSGRTYNEQFFGPGTRLTVL.

The chain couples TRBV14 to TRBJ2-5, with D possibly being TRBD1 (6 bases). The CDR3 spans 15 residues. Germline V CDR1 and CDR2: SGHDN, FVKESK. V lost 2 bases to trimming and J lost 2 bases, with 12 bases between them. The CDR3 nucleotides are TGTGCCAGCAGCCAATACTGGACAGTACAAGAGACCCAGTACTTC. It translates to CASSQYWTVQETQYF.

This clonotype showed up just a few times. J is TRBJ1-2 and V is TRBV14; D might be TRBD1 (5 bases). The CDR3 spans 14 residues. Per germline, CDR1 SGHDN and CDR2 FVKESK. The V gene lost 1 base and the J gene lost 7 bases, with 13 bases spanning the gap. In nucleotides, the CDR3 is TGTGCCAGCAGCCAAGCATCGGGACGAAGTGGCTACACCTTC. Amino acid sequence: CASSQASGRSGYTF.

The chain recombines TRBV20-1 with TRBJ2-7; 8 positions match TRBD2. Germline V gives CDR1 DFQATT, CDR2 SNEGSKA (reference sequence). CDR3 length: 13 residues. Trimming removed 3 bases from V and 7 bases from J; junction bases left unmatched: 8. CDR3 sequence (DNA): TGCAGTGCTAGTCTCGGGGGGGCAGGGGAGCAGTACTTC. Its translation: CSASLGGAGEQYF.

The V call is TRBV11-3, the J call TRBJ1-3; no definite D call. The V and J ends lost 3 bases and 4 bases respectively, with 10 bases between them. Germline-derived CDR1 and CDR2 are SGHNT and YENEEA. CDR3 size: 14 residues. CDR3 residues: CASSFSGDGNTIYF. CDR3 DNA: TGTGCCAGCAGCTTTTCGGGCGACGGAAACACCATATATTTT.

Note on this clonotype: Being one base from a much bigger clone, this may be a read error. The CDR3 DNA reads TGTGCCACCAGTGATTTGCAAGGGACTAGCGGCTTCTCCTACAGTGAGCAGTTCTTC. Amino acids: CATSDLQGTSGFSYSEQFF. The V gene is TRBV24-1, the J gene TRBJ2-1; 11 positions agree with TRBD2. Germline-derived CDR1 and CDR2 are KGHDR and SFDVKD. This CDR3 has 19 amino acids.

This clonotype was counted only a few times. The chain joins TRBV30 to TRBJ1-1; 8 bases agree with TRBD1. The CDR3 length is 13 residues. Germline loops: CDR1 GTSNPN, CDR2 SVGIG (reference sequence). V was clipped by 8 bases and J by 4 bases; unmatched bases: 9. CDR3 residues: CAHTGGRGTEAFF. The CDR3, as DNA: TGTGCCCACACAGGGGGAAGGGGCACTGAAGCTTTCTTT.